The source of this T cell receptor beta chain is a study of T cell repertoires in cytomegalovirus infection. Study-wide background: Selected CMV epitopes included recently identified HLA-C-restricted ones as well as well-studied HLA-B-restricted ones. Public TCR beta signatures marked donors with CMV infection and the matching HLA. Study outcomes and limitations: Cumulated frequencies of public TCR beta families served to identify carriers of CMV plus the relevant HLA. Across the ex vivo response, the dominant clonotypes were HLA-C-restricted CMV-specific TCR beta clonotypes.

The ends lost 2 bases at V and 10 bases at J; junction bases unmatched: 12. Looked up from germline, CDR1 is SGHVS and CDR2 is FNYEAQ. The CDR3 covers 17 residues. TCRdb used MiXCR to reprocess the reads, holding one entry per CDR3 protein. The sample holds over 120,000 distinct CDR3 sequences, more than 30% seen once. Comment on this clonotype: Its specificity is unknown.

The sequences come from CD8+ T cells from cultured PBMCs, collected from culture after CMV antigen stimulation. This chain uses TRBV7-6 with TRBJ2-1; 12 positions agree with TRBD2. This TCR derives from a human donor in good health (CMV status not recorded). Some clones in this sample may be carry-over from other donors' samples. DNA of the CDR3: TGTGCCAGCAGCTTAATGGGGGTGACTAGCGGGGGCAGGGAGCAGTTCTTC. Its protein is CASSLMGVTSGGREQFF.